The TCR beta chain described here comes from a study of T cells in Graves' hyperthyroidism and ophthalmopathy. Study information: Blood from the periphery was taken at initial diagnosis, before any treatment. Points from the study as a whole: Ophthalmopathy prediction by the model preceded onset by a median roughly 6.3 months.

Using RNA transcripts as the source, TCR beta CDR3 regions were amplified. Using the HTBI primer set, a first-round RT-PCR was run on the TCR CDR3. Via MiXCR, TCRdb re-called the multiplex PCR reads, giving one row per CDR3 protein. The data hold over 350,000 distinct CDR3 sequences, with roughly 14% observed a single time. This clonotype was seen ten or more times. Its antigen is not identified. Active moderate-to-severe ophthalmopathy, Clinical Activity Score at least 3, NOSPECS at least 4, under 3 months' duration. Exclusions: uncontrolled infection, other autoimmune disease, pregnancy, lactation. Germline assignment: CDR1 LGHDT and CDR2 YNNKEL (reference sequence). Trimming at V came to 0 bases and at J to 2 bases, leaving 4 bases not matched to a gene. CDR3 length: 16 residues.

The chain carries TRBV3-1 and TRBJ2-1, with 7 bases aligning to TRBD1. This TCR was sampled from a man between 18 and 35 years old with Graves' ophthalmopathy. Source material: blood. This chain's CDR3 is CASSQERGLTYNEQFF. CDR3 nucleotides: TGTGCCAGCAGCCAAGAAAGGGGGCTTACCTACAATGAGCAGTTCTTC.